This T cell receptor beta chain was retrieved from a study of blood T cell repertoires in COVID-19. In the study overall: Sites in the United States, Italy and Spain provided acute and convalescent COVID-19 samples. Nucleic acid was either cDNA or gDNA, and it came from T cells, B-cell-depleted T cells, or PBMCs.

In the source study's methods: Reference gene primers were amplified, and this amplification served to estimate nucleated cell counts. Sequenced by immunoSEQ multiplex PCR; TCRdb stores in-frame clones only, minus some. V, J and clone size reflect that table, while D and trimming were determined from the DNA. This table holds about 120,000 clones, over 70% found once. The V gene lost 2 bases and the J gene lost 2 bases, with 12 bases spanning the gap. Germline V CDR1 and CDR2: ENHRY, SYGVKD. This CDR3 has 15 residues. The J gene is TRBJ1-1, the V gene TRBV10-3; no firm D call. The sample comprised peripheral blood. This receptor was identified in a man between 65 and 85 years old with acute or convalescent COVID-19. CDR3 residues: CAISEDNTVNTEAFF. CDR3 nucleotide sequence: TGTGCCATCAGTGAGGACAACACTGTCAACACTGAAGCTTTCTTT.